This TCR beta chain was recorded in a study of OX40 agonist ivuxolimab in advanced cancers. Study-wide context: Patients were given ivuxolimab, an antibody that agonizes OX40 (CD134). Findings and limits, study-wide: Average numbers of expanded clones were greater in CD8+ T cells than in CD4+. Clonal expansion by week 6 occurred in CD4+ and CD8+ blood T cells (at 0.1 to 3.0 mg/kg).

Sampling times: baseline, cycle 4 day 1, cycle 7 day 1. Points on this clone: Its antigen remains unknown.

TCRdb's copy holds only in-frame clones and misses some; the assay was immunoSEQ multiplex PCR. The table includes tens of thousands of clones, approximately 79% detected once. Material: CD4+ or CD8+ T cells sorted from blood, obtained in a trial of the OX40 agonist ivuxolimab. The receptor was isolated from an adult with an advanced solid tumor such as melanoma, head and neck, liver or kidney cancer.

The CDR3 region has the DNA TGTGCCAGCAGTTATTTGGGGACAGAAGAGTACGAGCAGTACTTC. Amino acid sequence: CASSYLGTEEYEQYF. V is TRBV6-5 and J is TRBJ2-7; 7 nucleotides line up with TRBD1. The CDR3 totals 15 residues. J was trimmed by 4 bases and V by 3 bases; bases with no gene match: 9. Germline CDR1 MNHEY, CDR2 SVGAGI.